This entry lists 20 T cell receptor beta chains sequenced from one sample in a study of PD-1 blockade in classical Hodgkin lymphoma. The assay was immunoSEQ multiplex PCR, and TCRdb's table has in-frame clones only and misses some. The sample contains tens of thousands of clones, around 73% of which appear only once. Every patient had relapsed following autologous stem cell transplantation, and cohorts differed in brentuximab vedotin exposure. The input for sequencing was peripheral blood mononuclear cells (PBMCs), taken before the second cycle of nivolumab. The receptors stem from a human donor with classical Hodgkin lymphoma.

This chain joins TRBV6-1 and TRBJ2-7; TRBD2 matches 7 bases. The germline V gene has CDR1 MNHNS and CDR2 SASEGT. The CDR3 sequence is 14 residues long. J lost 3 bases, V lost 2 bases, and 4 bases had no gene match. CDR3 DNA sequence: TGTGCCAGCAGTGAACAGGGAGGGCGCTACGAGCAGTACTTC. Encoded protein: CASSEQGGRYEQYF.

This sequence joins TRBV27 and TRBJ1-1; perhaps TRBD1 as D (5 bases). V shed 8 bases and J shed 5 bases, with 9 bases lying between them. Germline V lookup: CDR1 MNHEY, CDR2 SMNVEV (reference sequence). CDR3 length: 11 amino acids. The CDR3 DNA reads as TGTGCCAGCTCGACAGCAACTGAAGCTTTCTTT. As protein: CASSTATEAFF.

The V gene is TRBV27, the J gene TRBJ2-5, with 8 nucleotides matching TRBD2. The last part of the DNA fits TRBJ2-7 better; the J call may be wrong. Germline assignment: CDR1 MNHEY and CDR2 SMNVEV (reference sequence). The CDR3 is made up of 15 amino acids. DNA for the CDR3: TGTGCCAGCAGTTTGGACGGAGCGGGAGTTCTCGAGCAGTACTTC. It encodes CASSLDGAGVLEQYF.

The chain uses TRBV7-9 and TRBJ1-4; D is unresolved. V lost 2 bases and J lost 7, with 8 bases in between. Germline CDR1 and CDR2: SEHNR and FQNEAQ (reference sequence). This CDR3 is 13 amino acids long. CDR3 amino acids: CASSLTPSEKLFF. In DNA form, the CDR3 reads TGTGCCAGCAGCTTAACCCCCTCTGAAAAACTGTTTTTT.

Only a few counts were recorded for this clone. CDR3 loop: CASSEDRGLRAYF. CDR3 DNA sequence: TGTGCCAGCAGCGAGGACAGGGGACTACGTGCCTACTTC. This sequence joins TRBV11-2 and TRBJ2-7; TRBD1 agrees at 9 bases. CDR3 length: 13 amino acids. The germline gives CDR1 SGHAT, CDR2 FQNNGV. V trimming: 5 bases; J trimming: 13 bases; junction bases outside the gene matches: 12. The full variable domain, in which reference TRBV11-2 and TRBJ2-7 provide the parts outside the CDR3, is EAGVAQSPRYKIIEKRQSVAFWCNPISGHATLYWYQQILGQGPKLLIQFQNNGVVDDSQLPKDRFSAERLKGVDSTLKIQPAKLEDSAVYLCASSEDRGLRAYFGPGTRLTVT.

This clone was detected a few times. The V call is TRBV5-1, the J call TRBJ2-7; TRBD2 aligns across 10 bases. CDR1 is SGHRS and CDR2 is YFSETQ in the germline V gene. The CDR3 extends over 13 amino acids. V was clipped by 3 bases and J by 5 bases; unmatched bases: 2. The CDR3 DNA reads as TGCGCCAGCAGCTCCCTAGCGGGAGACGAGCAGTACTTC. It specifies CASSSLAGDEQYF. Full variable domain (outside the CDR3, taken from reference TRBV5-1 and TRBJ2-7): KAGVTQTPRYLIKTRGQQVTLSCSPISGHRSVSWYQQTPGQGLQFLFEYFSETQRNKGNFPGRFSGRQFSNSRSEMNVSTLELGDSALYLCASSSLAGDEQYFGPGTRLTVT.

In regard to this clone: Other DNA sequences of this sample code for an identical CDR3. This sequence joins TRBV12-5 and TRBJ2-2, with D perhaps being TRBD1 or TRBD2 (5 bases each). V dropped 1 base and J dropped 5 bases, with 5 bases sitting between them. Germline CDR1 is LGHNT and CDR2 is FRNRAP. This CDR3 is 13 amino acids long. This CDR3 reads CASGLGGTGELFF. CDR3 DNA: TGTGCTAGTGGTTTGGGGGGGACCGGGGAGCTGTTTTTT.

This clone showed up just a few times. This sequence joins TRBV10-2 and TRBJ2-7, with D unresolved. Germline V gene sequence: CDR1 WSHSY, CDR2 SAAADI. The CDR3 is 12 residues long. V dropped 3 bases and J dropped 7 bases, with 10 bases sitting between them. The CDR3 DNA follows: TGCGCCAGCAGTGAATCCCGCCAAGAGCAGTACTTC. Its protein product is CASSESRQEQYF.

The V gene is TRBV11-1, the J gene TRBJ2-7; 8 nucleotides agree with TRBD2. J lost 0 bases, V lost 1 base, and 2 bases had no gene match. Germline assignment: CDR1 SGHAT and CDR2 FQDESV (reference sequence). This CDR3 is 15 amino acids long. CDR3 sequence (DNA): TGTGCCAGCAGCTTAGTGGGACTAGACTCCTACGAGCAGTACTTC. This codes for CASSLVGLDSYEQYF.

The chain employs TRBV6-5 and TRBJ1-6; D may be TRBD1 (6 bases). CDR1 is MNHEY and CDR2 is SVGAGI in the germline V gene. CDR3 length: 16 amino acids. V lost 4 bases and J 8 bases, leaving 18 bases between the germline ends. CDR3 DNA: TGTGCCAGCAGTTCTCTCGGAGGGGGGGCTTATTCACCCCTCCACTTT. Protein product: CASSSLGGGAYSPLHF.

This chain links TRBV6-6 with TRBJ2-7, with D perhaps matching TRBD1 (6 bases). Trimming took 2 bases from V and 5 from J, leaving 7 bases between them. CDR3 length equals 12 residues. The germline V gene has CDR1 MNHNY and CDR2 SVGAGI (reference sequence). The CDR3 sequence is CASSYGDNEQYF. The DNA of the CDR3 is TGTGCCAGCAGTTACGGGGACAACGAGCAGTACTTC.

The chain uses TRBV6-6 and TRBJ1-2; 9 positions match TRBD1. V lost 8 bases, J lost 3 bases, and 1 base stayed unmatched. The germline V gene encodes CDR1 MNHNY and CDR2 SVGAGI (reference sequence). CDR3 length: 12 amino acids. The CDR3, as DNA: TGTGCCAGCCGGGACAGGGACTATGGCTACACCTTC. It specifies CASRDRDYGYTF.

V is TRBV2 and J is TRBJ2-1; 14 bases map to TRBD2. Looked up from germline, CDR1 is SNHLY and CDR2 is FYNNEI. The CDR3 extends over 15 amino acids. V dropped 6 bases and J dropped 9; count of bases not matched to a gene: 7. The CDR3 is CASREGLAGAGEQFF. CDR3 DNA: TGTGCCAGCAGAGAGGGACTAGCGGGAGCGGGTGAGCAGTTCTTC.

V is TRBV7-9 and J is TRBJ2-5; either TRBD1 or TRBD2 may fit D (5 bases each). The length of the CDR3 is 14 residues. Looked up from germline, CDR1 is SEHNR and CDR2 is FQNEAQ (reference sequence). The V end was cut by 3 bases, the J end by 2 bases, with 10 bases between. The CDR3 spells CASSLGRIQETQYF. DNA for the CDR3: TGTGCCAGCAGCTTGGGACGGATTCAAGAGACCCAGTACTTC. Using reference TRBV7-9 and TRBJ2-5 for the parts outside the CDR3, the full variable domain is DTGVSQNPRHKITKRGQNVTFRCDPISEHNRLYWYRQTLGQGPEFLTYFQNEAQLEKSRLLSDRFSAERPKGSFSTLEIQRTEQGDSAMYLCASSLGRIQETQYFGPGTRLLVL.

The chain links TRBV7-3 to TRBJ2-1, with a tentative D call TRBD2 (5 bases). Germline CDR1 is SGHTA and CDR2 is FQGTGA. Deletions cut 1 base from V and 13 bases from J, with 17 bases between. CDR3 length: 14 amino acids. CDR3 sequence reads: CASSLMGGLEGQFF. The CDR3 region has the DNA TGTGCCAGCAGCTTAATGGGCGGCCTCGAGGGACAGTTCTTC.

V and J are TRBV9 and TRBJ2-5, with 7 bases matching TRBD2. Trimming removed 4 bases from V and 5 bases from J; junction bases left unmatched: 14. From germline, CDR1 is SGDLS and CDR2 YYNGEE. The CDR3 covers 16 residues. DNA for the CDR3: TGTGCCAGCAGCCCCAATGGACTAGTCGGTGGGGAGACCCAGTACTTC. This codes for CASSPNGLVGGETQYF.

The genes are TRBV30 and TRBJ1-3; possibly TRBD1 for D (6 bases). This CDR3 comprises 17 residues. V lost 7 bases and J 0 bases, leaving 22 bases between the germline ends. The germline V gene encodes CDR1 GTSNPN and CDR2 SVGIG (reference sequence). The CDR3 nucleotides are TGTGCCTTCACCAAGCCCCTCAGGGGCCCCTCTGGAAACACCATATATTTT. It specifies CAFTKPLRGPSGNTIYF. The entire variable domain, with the rest obtained from reference TRBV30 and TRBJ1-3, is as follows: SQTIHQWPATLVQPVGSPLSLECTVEGTSNPNLYWYRQAAGRGLQLLFYSVGIGQISSEVPQNLSASRPQDRQFILSSKKLLLSDSGFYLCAFTKPLRGPSGNTIYFGEGSWLTVV.

The genes are TRBV7-2 and TRBJ2-7; 7 bases fit TRBD2. The germline V gene has CDR1 SGHTA and CDR2 FQGNSA. V was pared by 2 bases and J by 4 bases, with 11 bases of the junction left unmatched. The CDR3 extends over 16 amino acids. In nucleotides, the CDR3 is TGTGCCAGCAGCTTACGGGCGGGGGACTTGGCGTACGAGCAGTACTTC. Translation: CASSLRAGDLAYEQYF.

About this clone: This sample includes further DNA sequences coding for the same CDR3. This chain links TRBV7-9 with TRBJ2-7; no clear D gene. V gave up 3 bases and J gave up 1 base, with 10 bases separating them. CDR3 length: 14 amino acids. Germline V gives CDR1 SEHNR, CDR2 FQNEAQ (reference sequence). The CDR3 loop is CASSLGSGSYEQYF. The CDR3 nucleotides are TGTGCCAGCAGCTTGGGTTCAGGATCCTACGAGCAGTACTTC.

This chain uses TRBV5-1 with TRBJ2-3; 7 nucleotides line up with TRBD1. The CDR3 loop spans 15 amino acids. V was pared by 6 bases and J by 3 bases, with 10 bases of the junction left unmatched. Germline CDR1 and CDR2: SGHRS and YFSETQ. CDR3 DNA: TGCGCCAGCACTCTCCGGACAGGCGGGACAGATACGCAGTATTTT. Its translation is CASTLRTGGTDTQYF.